Listed here are 3 T cell receptor beta chains from one sample, sequenced in a study of blood T cell repertoires in COVID-19. The data were produced by immunoSEQ multiplex PCR, yet TCRdb's version contains in-frame clones alone and is incomplete. The profile shows about 55,000 clones, 85% to 90% of them singletons. Sequencing used peripheral blood. These receptors all stem from a man aged 70 or older with acute or convalescent COVID-19.

V is TRBV11-2 and J is TRBJ2-2; D gene uncertain. Germline CDR1 reads SGHAT; CDR2 reads FQNNGV. Trimming took off 4 bases at V and 1 base at J, with 7 bases between the two ends. The CDR3 runs to 14 residues. Here the CDR3 reads CASSSTLNTGELFF. The CDR3, as DNA: TGTGCCAGCAGCTCCACTCTGAACACCGGGGAGCTGTTTTTT. Complete variable domain (other parts from reference TRBV11-2 and TRBJ2-2): EAGVAQSPRYKIIEKRQSVAFWCNPISGHATLYWYQQILGQGPKLLIQFQNNGVVDDSQLPKDRFSAERLKGVDSTLKIQPAKLEDSAVYLCASSSTLNTGELFFGEGSRLTVL.

The chain joins TRBV6-2 or TRBV6-3 to TRBJ2-3; unclear D gene. CDR3 length: 14 amino acids. The ends were cut back, 6 bases at V and 6 bases at J, with 16 bases in the middle. CDR1 is MNHEY, CDR2 SVGEGT, per germline. The CDR3 coding sequence is TGTGCCAGCAGCCGAGGTATTGAAAGTGATACGCAGTATTTT. It specifies CASSRGIESDTQYF.

In this sample, this clone turned up a few times. The rearrangement links TRBV12-3 or TRBV12-4 to TRBJ1-5; D gene unclear. V lost 3 bases and J 6 bases, leaving 3 bases between the germline ends. The CDR3 is 11 amino acids. Written as DNA, the CDR3 is TGTGCCAGCAGTTTGAGTCAGCCCCAGCATTTT. Translated, it gives CASSLSQPQHF.